This T cell receptor beta chain was captured by sequencing in a study of cytomegalovirus exposure and HLA in healthy donors. General study points: High sensitivity and specificity were reportedly achieved when the classifier diagnosed cytomegalovirus status. CMV serostatus was the only recorded immune exposure for donors.

The PCR had 60 Vbeta and 13 Jbeta primers. Using immunoSEQ multiplex PCR, the repertoire was profiled, and TCRdb retains in-frame clones only, with some absent. This table lists about 120,000 clones. In regard to this clone: As yet, its antigen is unknown.

The sample taken for sequencing was PBMCs. This TCR came from a young man in good health and CMV-seronegative.

In nucleotides, the CDR3 is TGTGCCAGCAGCTTACCGCTAGGCGGATCCGGGGAGCTGTTTTTT. Its protein is CASSLPLGGSGELFF. V usage is TRBV13 and J usage is TRBJ2-2; D uncertain. V lost 2 bases to trimming and J lost 6 bases, with 13 bases between them. The CDR3 extends over 15 amino acids. Germline CDR1 and CDR2: PRHDT and FYEKMQ (reference sequence). Drawing the rest from reference TRBV13 and TRBJ2-2, the complete variable domain is AAGVIQSPRHLIKEKRETATLKCYPIPRHDTVYWYQQGPGQDPQFLISFYEKMQSDKGSIPDRFSAQQFSDYHSELNMSSLELGDSALYFCASSLPLGGSGELFFGEGSRLTVL.